This note documents a single T cell receptor beta chain sequence. The method was immunoSEQ multiplex PCR; TCRdb's version includes in-frame clones alone and lacks a portion of them. The sample consists of about 180,000 clones, around nine tenths of them appearing once. This CDR3 has 17 amino acids. Trimming left V 5 bases short and J 4 bases short, with 20 bases between. Germline loops: CDR1 SSHAT, CDR2 FNYEAQ (reference sequence). The data derive from a study of T cell responses to AZD1222 COVID-19 vaccine. The material sequenced was peripheral blood, taken on day 0 of AZD1222 vaccination. The sequence was collected from an adult in good health. The V and J genes are TRBV7-7 and TRBJ2-2; TRBD2 is a possible D gene (6 bases). This CDR3 reads CASSPRPKGLVTGELFF. CDR3 DNA: TGTGCCAGCAGCCCTCGACCCAAGGGACTCGTCACCGGGGAGCTGTTTTTT. Filled out from reference TRBV7-7 and TRBJ2-2, the complete variable domain reads GAGVSQSPRYKVTKRGQDVTLRCDPISSHATLYWYQQALGQGPEFLTYFNYEAQPDKSGLPSDRFSAERPEGSISTLTIQRTEQRDSAMYRCASSPRPKGLVTGELFFGEGSRLTVL.